This T cell receptor beta chain appears in the sequencing data of a study of shared clonotypes between healthy human individuals. As for the study in general: Each donor's CD8 memory used one plate, CD8 naive two, each CD4 subset three. General study results and limits: Naive CD4 clonotype sharing across a few donors was 5% to 6%.

On this clone: Its specificity is not known.

There are 14 residues in the CDR3. Germline CDR1 reads MDHEN; CDR2 reads SYDVKM. V lost 5 bases and J lost 8; bases outside the gene matches: 2. In the original analysis: ImmunoSEQ output held junction-only sequences without quality scores, so filtering differed. Sequencing used immunoSEQ multiplex PCR; TCRdb keeps in-frame clones, though not all of them. Clonal size and the V and J genes are those of that table, whereas D and trimming came from the DNA. The sample shows about 1.1 million clones, roughly 77% of them seen only once. The clonotype originates from a man younger than 30 in good health. Some clones in this sample may be carry-over from other donors' samples. The source material was memory CD4+ T cells from PBMCs. Regarding subset: CD45RA-negative fraction. V usage is TRBV28 and J usage is TRBJ2-1; 14 bases align to TRBD2. CDR3 residues: CASSGTSGSYEQFF. CDR3 nucleotide sequence: TGTGCCAGCAGTGGGACTAGCGGGAGCTATGAGCAGTTCTTC.